The 10 T cell receptor beta chains below come from one sample, sequenced in a study of blood T cell repertoires in COVID-19. TCRdb's copy holds only in-frame clones and misses some; the assay was immunoSEQ multiplex PCR. This sample has about 140,000 clones; roughly 85% occur once, and the top ten carry around 5%. Sequenced input: peripheral blood. The receptors shown here come from a human donor in a cohort sampled during active COVID-19.

The CDR3 DNA reads TGTGCCAGCAGTAAACAGCCACGATCCAACTATGGCTACACCTTC. Its protein is CASSKQPRSNYGYTF. The V and J genes are TRBV28 and TRBJ1-2; D is ambiguous. This CDR3 region has 15 residues. In germline, CDR1 is MDHEN, CDR2 SYDVKM. The V end was cut by 5 bases, the J end by 2 bases, with 15 bases between.

V gene TRBV6-5 combines with J gene TRBJ2-7, with TRBD1 identical over 8 bases. The CDR3 loop spans 14 amino acids. Looked up from germline, CDR1 is MNHEY and CDR2 is SVGAGI. V lost 8 bases to trimming and J lost 2 bases; unmatched junction nucleotides: 8. In DNA, the CDR3 is TGTGCCAGCCAGCCAGGGGGCCCCCCCTACGAGCAGTACTTC. Residues: CASQPGGPPYEQYF.

The chain employs TRBV5-1 and TRBJ2-5; no firm D call. CDR1 and CDR2 from the germline V gene are SGHRS and YFSETQ. This CDR3 has 16 residues. Trimming took 4 bases from V and 0 from J, leaving 16 bases between them. In DNA, the CDR3 is TGCGCCAGCAGCATCCAGACATCCACGTACCAAGAGACCCAGTACTTC. Protein product: CASSIQTSTYQETQYF.

The V and J genes are TRBV19 and TRBJ2-4; maybe TRBD1 (6 bases). In germline, CDR1 is LNHDA, CDR2 SQIVND (reference sequence). V lost 10 bases, J lost 16 bases, and 20 bases lay in between. The CDR3 totals 11 residues. In DNA, the CDR3 is TGTGCCACCACACAGGGCGAACGGGCTTACTTC. Translating it yields CATTQGERAYF.

The rearrangement links TRBV19 to TRBJ2-3; 10 bases are a match to TRBD1. The germline V gene has CDR1 LNHDA and CDR2 SQIVND (reference sequence). V lost 4 bases and J lost 7; bases outside the gene matches: 5. The CDR3 has 14 residues. The CDR3 protein is CASSRDRGTYTQYF. In DNA, the CDR3 is TGTGCCAGTAGTAGGGACAGGGGCACTTATACGCAGTATTTT. Drawing the rest from reference TRBV19 and TRBJ2-3, the complete variable domain is DGGITQSPKYLFRKEGQNVTLSCEQNLNHDAMYWYRQDPGQGLRLIYYSQIVNDFQKGDIAEGYSVSREKKESFPLTVTSAQKNPTAFYLCASSRDRGTYTQYFGPGTRLTVL.

The genes are TRBV10-3 and TRBJ2-1; D is ambiguous. CDR3 length: 11 amino acids. Trimming took 8 bases from V and 8 from J, leaving 10 bases between them. CDR1 is ENHRY and CDR2 is SYGVKD in the germline V gene. In DNA, the CDR3 is TGTGCCATCGCCGTACGGGATGAGCAGTTCTTC. It specifies CAIAVRDEQFF.

V usage is TRBV6-5 and J usage is TRBJ2-7; 7 bases line up with TRBD1. The V gene end was trimmed by 5 bases and the J gene end by 1 base; junction bases not matched to a gene: 5. The germline gives CDR1 MNHEY, CDR2 SVGAGI. This CDR3 has 14 residues. CDR3 nucleotides: TGTGCCAGCAGTAAATGGGGACAGTCCTACGAGCAGTACTTC. Translation gives CASSKWGQSYEQYF.

Of note for this clone: Other DNA sequences in this specimen translate into the identical CDR3. J is TRBJ1-2 and V is TRBV7-9; maybe TRBD1 (5 bases). The germline gives CDR1 SEHNR, CDR2 FQNEAQ (reference sequence). The length of the CDR3 is 14 residues. V was clipped by 1 base and J by 2 bases, with 8 bases between them. The CDR3, as DNA: TGTGCCAGCAGCTTAGGTCAGGGAAACTATGGCTACACCTTC. Its protein product is CASSLGQGNYGYTF. The full variable domain, completed using reference TRBV7-9 and TRBJ1-2, is DTGVSQNPRHKITKRGQNVTFRCDPISEHNRLYWYRQTLGQGPEFLTYFQNEAQLEKSRLLSDRFSAERPKGSFSTLEIQRTEQGDSAMYLCASSLGQGNYGYTFGSGTRLTVV.

The genes are TRBV24-1 and TRBJ2-3; D is unresolved. The CDR3 sequence is 13 residues long. CDR1 is KGHDR and CDR2 is SFDVKD in the germline V gene. The germline V and J ends were trimmed by 4 bases and 2 bases, with 6 bases remaining between them. DNA for the CDR3: TGTGCCACCAGTGACCTAACCACAGATACGCAGTATTTT. Residues: CATSDLTTDTQYF.

The CDR3 region has the DNA TGTGCCACCAGTGATTCTAAACTAGCGGGGGTTATAGATACGCAGTATTTT. Its protein product is CATSDSKLAGVIDTQYF. This chain links TRBV24-1 with TRBJ2-3; the match to TRBD2 covers 11 bases. CDR1 is KGHDR and CDR2 is SFDVKD in the germline V gene. The CDR3 extends over 17 amino acids. V dropped 2 bases and J dropped 5; count of bases not matched to a gene: 8.